The present entry profiles one TCR beta chain with its context. Antigen specificity is unknown. Naive CD4+ T cells were purified with Tregs depleted by CD25. Semi-nested PCR with Nested Universal Primer A followed constant-region reverse priming of full-length variable regions. From the 5' RACE reads, TCRdb called clonotypes with MiXCR, one entry per CDR3 protein. The data hold over 55,000 distinct CDR3 sequences, with around 30% observed a single time. The germline CDR1 and CDR2 sequences are SGHRS and YFSETQ. V shed 4 bases and J 3 bases; nucleotides not matched to a gene: 9. The CDR3 spans 16 residues. Study findings and constraints: Whole repertoires were not studied in the larger cohort, only one V-J beta rearrangement.

The sequenced sample was tumor-infiltrating naive CD4+ T cells sorted from the breast tumor. Regarding subset: naive CD4+ T cells, CD4+CD45RA+CD25-. This TCR was sampled from a female donor with breast cancer. The chain recombines TRBV5-1 with TRBJ2-1, with 8 positions matching TRBD2. The chain's CDR3 is CASSVRAAGVYNEQFF. Written as DNA, the CDR3 is TGCGCCAGCAGCGTGAGGGCAGCGGGAGTCTACAATGAGCAGTTCTTC. Looking up the rest from reference TRBV5-1 and TRBJ2-1 gives the full variable domain: KAGVTQTPRYLIKTRGQQVTLSCSPISGHRSVSWYQQTPGQGLQFLFEYFSETQRNKGNFPGRFSGRQFSNSRSEMNVSTLELGDSALYLCASSVRAAGVYNEQFFGPGTRLTVL.